This T cell receptor beta chain is drawn from a study of blood T cells in healthy people across ages. A second about 7 to 11 cycle PCR used barcoded and J-beta primers. Each CDR3 protein gets one entry after TCRdb re-called the 5' RACE reads with MiXCR. The sample lists about 1,600,000 distinct CDR3 sequences, roughly 40% seen once, with around 8% in the top ten. The CDR3 runs 16 residues. Trimming cost V 1 base and J 0 bases, with 13 bases left between them. Germline V gene data show CDR1 as SGHRS and CDR2 as YFSETQ. In this sample, this clonotype turned up a few times. This receptor was obtained from a woman aged 18-35 years in good health. Sequencing was performed on blood. V is TRBV5-1 and J is TRBJ1-1; D is unclear. CDR3 bases: TGCGCCAGCAGCTTGTACGCGGAATTTATGAACACTGAAGCTTTCTTT. Its translation is CASSLYAEFMNTEAFF.